The 4 T cell receptor beta chains below come from one sample, sequenced in a study of blood T cell repertoires in COVID-19. The repertoire was sequenced with immunoSEQ multiplex PCR; TCRdb's copy has only in-frame clones and lacks some. The sample lists about 280,000 clones; roughly 90% were seen once. The sequenced material came from PBMCs or T cells enriched from blood (not recorded which). All receptors come from a man in his forties who had been exposed to COVID-19.

The chain recombines TRBV25-1 with TRBJ2-3, with 8 nucleotides matching TRBD2. Unmatched junction bases numbered 11, after V lost 6 bases and J lost 3 bases. CDR3 length: 16 amino acids. Germline lookup yields CDR1 MGHDK and CDR2 SYGVNS. This chain's CDR3 is CASRGVGLALTDTQYF. The DNA for the CDR3 is TGTGCCAGCAGAGGGGTCGGACTAGCCCTGACAGATACGCAGTATTTT.

The J gene is TRBJ2-2, the V gene TRBV24-1, with 14 bases that match TRBD2. This CDR3 contains 17 residues. V trimming: 3 bases; J trimming: 5 bases; junction bases outside the gene matches: 4. CDR1 KGHDR and CDR2 SFDVKD come from the germline V gene. The CDR3 is CATSDEGTSGSTGELFF. The DNA of the CDR3 is TGTGCCACCAGTGATGAAGGGACTAGCGGGAGTACCGGGGAGCTGTTTTTT.

The V call is TRBV27, the J call TRBJ2-3, with 11 bases identical to TRBD2. CDR1 is MNHEY, CDR2 SMNVEV, per germline (reference sequence). There are 19 residues in the CDR3. V shed 1 base, J shed 3 bases, and the junction held 12 bases outside the gene matches. As DNA, the CDR3 is TGTGCCAGCAGTTTATTCCCGCCCTCTAGCGGGAGGTTTACAGATACGCAGTATTTT. It specifies CASSLFPPSSGRFTDTQYF.

This chain uses TRBV6-5 with TRBJ1-1, with D possibly TRBD1 on 6 matching bases. The CDR3 has 14 residues. Germline CDR1 MNHEY, CDR2 SVGAGI. Between the trimmed V and J ends, which lost 7 bases and 0 bases, there was a span of 12 bases. CDR3 sequence reads: CASMGGAMNTEAFF. CDR3 nucleotide sequence: TGTGCCAGCATGGGGGGGGCTATGAACACTGAAGCTTTCTTT.